Given below is one T cell receptor (beta chain) in context. The antigen is unknown. The record originates from a study of shared clonotypes between healthy human individuals. Study-wide points: Investigators expected sequencing depth to affect clonotype sharing among donors. Estimated richness was generally greater in naive than memory subsets.

CD8 cells regarded as naive lacked CD45RO, were positively chosen for CCR7, and omitted terminally differentiated effector memory CD45RA+ cells. Once extracted for a subset, genomic DNA was divided evenly among several immunoSEQ plates. The assay was immunoSEQ multiplex PCR, and TCRdb's table has in-frame clones only and misses some. The table includes just over 2,000,000 clones, about 95% detected once. V gave up 3 bases and J gave up 3 bases, with 12 bases separating them. Germline V gene sequence: CDR1 MGHRA, CDR2 YSYEKL. The CDR3 runs 14 residues. This receptor was identified in a man aged 18 to 35 in good health. The sequenced sample was naive CD8+ T cells sorted from blood. The J gene is TRBJ2-7, the V gene TRBV4-1; the D is unclear. The CDR3 spells CASSHLETRYEQYF. CDR3 sequence (DNA): TGCGCCAGCAGCCATTTAGAGACCCGCTACGAGCAGTACTTC.